The rows below give T cell receptor beta chains drawn from one sample of a study of HIV-infected children after antiretroviral therapy interruption. Each CDR3 protein is one row after TCRdb ran MiXCR on the 3' RACE reads. Counted here are about 89,000 distinct CDR3 sequences, roughly 6.7% occurring once; the ten biggest clones make up 0.85% to 1.3%. The sequences come from CD45RA+ CD4+ T cells from PBMCs, pooled from several time points, collected from a donor given antiretroviral therapy, either interrupted or continuous. The source is a pool of human donors with HIV. CDR3s include the opening cysteine and the closing phenylalanine or tryptophan. Fields, in order: D gene, clone size, J gene, V gene, CDR3 protein, CDR3 DNA. The D gene is left open where the match is weak. Part of the rows lack a size; the others show once, few, many or a class for expanded clones.

D gene: NA; clone size: many; J gene: TRBJ2-2; V gene: TRBV29-1; CDR3 protein: CSVGRNTGELFF; CDR3 DNA: TGCAGCGTTGGAAGGAATACCGGGGAGCTGTTTTTT
D gene: NA; clone size: NA; J gene: TRBJ2-3; V gene: TRBV11-2; CDR3 protein: CASSLLDWPPSTDTQYF; CDR3 DNA: TGTGCCAGCAGCTTATTAGACTGGCCCCCTAGCACAGATACGCAGTATTTT
D gene: TRBD2; clone size: many; J gene: TRBJ2-1; V gene: TRBV24-1; CDR3 protein: CATSDSPGLADYNEQFF; CDR3 DNA: TGTGCCACCAGTGATTCCCCGGGACTAGCGGATTACAATGAGCAGTTCTTC
D gene: TRBD2; clone size: many; J gene: TRBJ2-7; V gene: TRBV29-1; CDR3 protein: CSIKGLAGVYEQYF; CDR3 DNA: TGCAGCATCAAGGGACTAGCGGGGGTCTACGAGCAGTACTTC
D gene: NA; clone size: many; J gene: TRBJ2-6; V gene: TRBV7-3; CDR3 protein: CASTPQAGANVLTF; CDR3 DNA: TGTGCCAGCACCCCACAGGCCGGGGCCAACGTCCTGACTTTC
D gene: TRBD2; clone size: many; J gene: TRBJ2-7; V gene: TRBV3-1; CDR3 protein: CASSLGLAGVNEQYF; CDR3 DNA: TGTGCCAGCAGCCTTGGACTAGCGGGAGTTAATGAGCAGTACTTC
D gene: NA; clone size: many; J gene: TRBJ2-7; V gene: TRBV2; CDR3 protein: CASSEWTSIYEQYF; CDR3 DNA: TGTGCCAGCAGTGAGTGGACTTCTATCTACGAGCAGTACTTC
D gene: NA; clone size: few; J gene: TRBJ2-3; V gene: TRBV5-1; CDR3 protein: CASSLEPDLGQYF; CDR3 DNA: TGCGCCAGCAGCTTGGAGCCCGATCTTGGGCAGTATTTT
D gene: TRBD1; clone size: many; J gene: TRBJ2-5; V gene: TRBV12-3/TRBV12-4; CDR3 protein: CASNRQGWLETQYF; CDR3 DNA: TGTGCCAGCAATCGACAGGGATGGCTCGAGACCCAGTACTTC
D gene: NA; clone size: many; J gene: TRBJ2-6; V gene: TRBV19; CDR3 protein: CASSPFSGANVLTF; CDR3 DNA: TGTGCCAGTAGTCCCTTCTCTGGGGCCAACGTCCTGACTTTC
D gene: NA; clone size: many; J gene: TRBJ2-1; V gene: TRBV25-1; CDR3 protein: CASSGSTGKGNEQFF; CDR3 DNA: TGTGCCAGCAGTGGCAGTACAGGGAAAGGGAATGAGCAGTTCTTC
D gene: TRBD2; clone size: many; J gene: TRBJ2-2; V gene: TRBV18; CDR3 protein: CASSAAVGLVFPLTGELFF; CDR3 DNA: TGTGCCAGCTCAGCTGCGGTTGGACTAGTCTTCCCCCTAACCGGGGAGCTGTTTTTT
D gene: TRBD1; clone size: few; J gene: TRBJ1-2; V gene: TRBV30; CDR3 protein: CAWRQQGANYGYTF; CDR3 DNA: TGTGCCTGGAGGCAGCAGGGGGCCAACTATGGCTACACCTTC
D gene: TRBD2; clone size: many; J gene: TRBJ2-7; V gene: TRBV20-1; CDR3 protein: CSARDQRTSGSYYEQYF; CDR3 DNA: TGCAGTGCTAGAGATCAGCGGACTAGCGGGTCCTACTACGAGCAGTACTTC
D gene: NA; clone size: many; J gene: TRBJ2-2; V gene: TRBV5-6; CDR3 protein: CASSLYDLMNTGELFF; CDR3 DNA: TGTGCCAGCAGCTTGTACGATCTAATGAACACCGGGGAGCTGTTTTTT
D gene: NA; clone size: many; J gene: TRBJ2-1; V gene: TRBV7-9; CDR3 protein: CASSFTANEQFF; CDR3 DNA: TGTGCCAGCAGCTTCACAGCCAATGAGCAGTTCTTC
D gene: NA; clone size: many; J gene: TRBJ2-5; V gene: TRBV3-1; CDR3 protein: CASSAGELEGTPYQETQYF; CDR3 DNA: TGTGCCAGCAGCGCTGGCGAATTAGAGGGGACACCGTACCAAGAGACCCAGTACTTC
D gene: NA; clone size: many; J gene: TRBJ2-7; V gene: TRBV10-3; CDR3 protein: CAISASSATDSYEQYF; CDR3 DNA: TGTGCCATCAGTGCGTCGTCGGCGACAGATTCCTACGAGCAGTACTTC
D gene: TRBD1; clone size: few; J gene: TRBJ1-2; V gene: TRBV28; CDR3 protein: CASSRDRLYGYTF; CDR3 DNA: TGTGCCAGCAGTAGGGACAGGCTCTATGGCTACACCTTC
D gene: NA; clone size: many; J gene: TRBJ2-1; V gene: TRBV20-1; CDR3 protein: CSAMSYIGGSYNEQFF; CDR3 DNA: TGCAGTGCTATGTCCTACATTGGAGGCTCCTACAATGAGCAGTTCTTC
D gene: NA; clone size: few; J gene: TRBJ2-1; V gene: TRBV24-1; CDR3 protein: CATSDPTGSYNEQFF; CDR3 DNA: TGTGCCACCAGTGATCCTACAGGCTCCTACAATGAGCAGTTCTTC
D gene: NA; clone size: few; J gene: TRBJ1-1; V gene: TRBV18; CDR3 protein: CASSPDLFLEAFF; CDR3 DNA: TGTGCCAGCTCACCAGACTTGTTCCTTGAAGCTTTCTTT
D gene: TRBD1; clone size: many; J gene: TRBJ1-2; V gene: TRBV5-1; CDR3 protein: CASRFGQGYGYTF; CDR3 DNA: TGCGCCAGCAGATTTGGACAGGGCTATGGCTACACCTTC
D gene: NA; clone size: many; J gene: TRBJ1-1; V gene: TRBV5-1; CDR3 protein: CASSSGPLNTEAFF; CDR3 DNA: TGCGCCAGCAGCTCGGGACCGCTGAACACTGAAGCTTTCTTT
D gene: NA; clone size: once; J gene: TRBJ1-1; V gene: TRBV6-1; CDR3 protein: CASSEIIGTEAFF; CDR3 DNA: TGTGCCAGCAGTGAAATCATCGGCACCGAAGCTTTCTTT
D gene: NA; clone size: many; J gene: TRBJ1-1; V gene: TRBV20-1; CDR3 protein: CSARFDTNTEAFF; CDR3 DNA: TGCAGTGCTAGGTTCGACACGAACACTGAAGCTTTCTTT
D gene: TRBD2; clone size: few; J gene: TRBJ2-1; V gene: TRBV9; CDR3 protein: CASSPGLGVLYEQFF; CDR3 DNA: TGTGCCAGCAGCCCGGGACTAGGAGTTCTTTATGAGCAGTTCTTC
D gene: NA; clone size: NA; J gene: TRBJ2-5; V gene: TRBV7-2; CDR3 protein: CASSLDGRQQETQYF; CDR3 DNA: TGTGCCAGCAGCTTAGATGGCAGGCAACAAGAGACCCAGTACTTC
D gene: NA; clone size: NA; J gene: TRBJ1-2; V gene: TRBV7-9; CDR3 protein: CASSQGSNYGYTF; CDR3 DNA: TGTGCCAGCAGCCAGGGGTCCAACTATGGCTACACCTTC
D gene: TRBD2; clone size: many; J gene: TRBJ2-7; V gene: TRBV12-5; CDR3 protein: CASGLASGGALGEQYF; CDR3 DNA: TGTGCTAGTGGTTTGGCCAGCGGGGGCGCCTTGGGGGAGCAGTACTTC
D gene: NA; clone size: many; J gene: TRBJ2-7; V gene: TRBV19; CDR3 protein: CASKPTGTYEQYF; CDR3 DNA: TGTGCCAGCAAACCGACGGGGACCTACGAGCAGTACTTC
D gene: NA; clone size: many; J gene: TRBJ2-1; V gene: TRBV15; CDR3 protein: CATSGGASNEQFF; CDR3 DNA: TGTGCCACCAGCGGAGGAGCGAGCAATGAGCAGTTCTTC
D gene: NA; clone size: many; J gene: TRBJ1-1; V gene: TRBV20-1; CDR3 protein: CSASPDRTEAFF; CDR3 DNA: TGCAGTGCTAGCCCCGACAGGACTGAAGCTTTCTTT
D gene: TRBD2; clone size: few; J gene: TRBJ2-1; V gene: TRBV28; CDR3 protein: CASSPLAGRYNEQFF; CDR3 DNA: TGTGCCAGCAGTCCACTAGCGGGGCGTTACAATGAGCAGTTCTTC
D gene: NA; clone size: few; J gene: TRBJ2-1; V gene: TRBV18; CDR3 protein: CASSPGGVSYNEQFF; CDR3 DNA: TGTGCCAGCTCACCGGGGGGAGTGTCCTACAATGAGCAGTTCTTC
D gene: NA; clone size: few; J gene: TRBJ2-1; V gene: TRBV5-1; CDR3 protein: CASSFQGADNEQFF; CDR3 DNA: TGCGCCAGCAGCTTCCAGGGTGCTGACAATGAGCAGTTCTTC
D gene: NA; clone size: many; J gene: TRBJ1-6; V gene: TRBV4-2; CDR3 protein: CASSQAPVSSYNSPLHF; CDR3 DNA: TGTGCCAGCAGCCAAGCCCCGGTGAGCTCCTATAATTCACCCCTCCACTTT
D gene: NA; clone size: many; J gene: TRBJ2-5; V gene: TRBV6-6; CDR3 protein: CASRNVNEGETQYF; CDR3 DNA: TGTGCCAGCAGGAACGTAAACGAGGGAGAGACCCAGTACTTC
D gene: NA; clone size: many; J gene: TRBJ2-3; V gene: TRBV27; CDR3 protein: CASSLVVSTDTQYF; CDR3 DNA: TGTGCCAGCAGTTTAGTGGTTAGCACAGATACGCAGTATTTT
D gene: TRBD2; clone size: many; J gene: TRBJ2-1; V gene: TRBV20-1; CDR3 protein: CSAGMPGLAGAGQFF; CDR3 DNA: TGCAGTGCCGGGATGCCGGGACTAGCGGGAGCGGGGCAGTTCTTC
D gene: NA; clone size: NA; J gene: TRBJ1-2; V gene: TRBV2; CDR3 protein: CASSVTDKGHGYTF; CDR3 DNA: TGTGCCAGCAGTGTTACGGACAAGGGCCATGGCTACACCTTC
D gene: TRBD1; clone size: many; J gene: TRBJ1-2; V gene: TRBV11-2; CDR3 protein: CASSLEPGQFLYGYTF; CDR3 DNA: TGTGCCAGCAGCTTGGAGCCGGGACAGTTTTTGTATGGCTACACCTTC
D gene: NA; clone size: NA; J gene: TRBJ2-2; V gene: TRBV20-1; CDR3 protein: CSARDPFKGELFF; CDR3 DNA: TGCAGTGCTAGAGATCCCTTCAAAGGGGAGCTGTTTTTT